The clone carrying this T cell receptor (beta chain) was counted many times. The germline V and J ends were trimmed by 5 bases and 6 bases, with 8 bases remaining between them. In germline, CDR1 is MNHEY, CDR2 SVGAGI. There are 12 residues in the CDR3. This specimen comes from a study of neurological immune-mediated disorders. As to time point: longitudinal time-point 1 (baseline). The authors made cDNA by 5'RACE with 10-nucleotide random UMIs. TCRdb redid the calling of the 5' RACE reads with MiXCR, one entry per CDR3 protein. The sample lists approximately 36,000 distinct CDR3 sequences; 3% to 3.5% were seen once.

The sequenced sample consisted of PBMCs. The V call is TRBV6-5, the J call TRBJ2-1; D gene ambiguous. This clonotype was sampled from a woman aged 60-75 years with multiple sclerosis. CDR3 nucleotides: TGTGCCAGCAGTCCCATTGGCAATGAGCAGTTCTTC. It codes for CASSPIGNEQFF.